Listed here are 6 T cell receptor beta chains from one sample, sequenced in a study of T cell responses to AZD1222 COVID-19 vaccine. Assay: immunoSEQ multiplex PCR; the TCRdb copy retains only in-frame clones and omits some. The sample includes over 100,000 clones, approximately 90% seen only once; the top ten take under 2%. The sample in question was peripheral blood, obtained on day 0 of AZD1222 vaccination. These receptors were obtained from an adult in good health.

This sequence joins TRBV21-1 and TRBJ1-1; TRBD1 was called by the table and not checked on the DNA. TRBV21-1 is designated a pseudogene. The CDR3 length is 17 residues. CDR3 coding DNA: TGTGCCAGCAGCAACCATGGGACAGGCCAAGGGATCACTGAAGCTTTCTTT. Protein product: CASSNHGTGQGITEAFF.

The genes are TRBV27 and TRBJ1-1; TRBD1 aligns across 9 bases. The trim removed 2 bases at V and 0 bases at J, leaving 7 bases unmatched. Germline V lookup: CDR1 MNHEY, CDR2 SMNVEV (reference sequence). This CDR3 has 17 amino acids. CDR3 coding DNA: TGTGCCAGCAGTTTAAGGGGACAGGGAGGCTTGAACACTGAAGCTTTCTTT. Protein: CASSLRGQGGLNTEAFF.

This chain joins TRBV18 and TRBJ1-1; tentatively, D is TRBD1 (5 bases). Germline-derived CDR1 and CDR2 are KGHSH and LQKENI. The CDR3 consists of 15 residues. V lost 3 bases, J lost 6 bases, and 17 bases lay in between. CDR3 nucleotides: TGTGCCAGCTCACCGTTTGGGGGGAGGAGGTCTGAAGCTTTCTTT. Translating it yields CASSPFGGRRSEAFF.

A note on this clone: Within the sample, other DNA sequences also encode this same CDR3. The CDR3 spells CASSLGGLNTEAFF. The CDR3 DNA reads as TGTGCCAGCAGCTTAGGAGGTTTGAACACTGAAGCTTTCTTT. This chain links TRBV7-6 with TRBJ1-1; D is ambiguous. In germline, CDR1 is SGHVS, CDR2 FNYEAQ. The CDR3 spans 14 residues. V was pared by 1 base and J by 0 bases, with 6 bases between.

The V and J genes are TRBV5-6 and TRBJ2-7; D remains ambiguous. The V and J ends lost 4 bases and 3 bases respectively, with 8 bases between them. Germline V gene lookup returns CDR1 SGHDT and CDR2 YYEEEE. The length of the CDR3 is 12 residues. Written as DNA, the CDR3 is TGTGCCAGCAGCAAGAGCCGCTACGAGCAGTACTTC. Protein: CASSKSRYEQYF.

The chain has TRBV4-2 and TRBJ2-7; 8 bases line up with TRBD2. J gave up 1 base and V 1 base, and 6 bases lay outside the gene matches. Per germline, CDR1 LGHNA and CDR2 YNFKEQ. The CDR3 loop spans 16 amino acids. The CDR3: CASSQVGTSGSYEQYF. CDR3 sequence (DNA): TGTGCCAGCAGCCAAGTGGGGACTAGTGGGTCCTACGAGCAGTACTTC.